Each of the 2 T cell receptor beta chains below was sequenced from the same sample in a study of T cells in Graves' hyperthyroidism and ophthalmopathy. There were TCR beta CDR3 regions amplified from RNA transcripts. The TCR CDR3 first-round RT-PCR relied on the HTBI primer set. In TCRdb, the multiplex PCR reads were re-called with MiXCR into one record per CDR3 protein. The repertoire consists of about 250,000 distinct CDR3 sequences, with about 20% occurring once and the leading ten covering roughly 60%. Sequenced: blood. Every receptor here comes from a man aged 30-40 years with Graves' ophthalmopathy.

The table lists this clonotype with many counts. The genes are TRBV5-1 and TRBJ2-1; 9 nucleotides agree with TRBD2. CDR1 and CDR2 (germline): SGHRS, YFSETQ. The ends lost 4 bases at V and 8 bases at J; junction bases unmatched: 7. The CDR3 runs 14 residues. CDR3 sequence reads: CASSRIAGDHEQFF. The CDR3 region has the DNA TGCGCCAGCAGCAGGATAGCGGGAGACCATGAGCAGTTCTTC.

The chain links TRBV28 to TRBJ2-1; tentatively, D is TRBD1 or TRBD2 (5 bases each). CDR1 is MDHEN, CDR2 SYDVKM, per germline. This CDR3 is built from 15 residues. With 6 bases removed from V and 3 bases from J, the gap between germline ends came to 15 bases. The CDR3, as DNA: TGTGCCAGCAGATCCGGCAGGGACCTCTACAATGAGCAGTTCTTC. It yields the protein CASRSGRDLYNEQFF.